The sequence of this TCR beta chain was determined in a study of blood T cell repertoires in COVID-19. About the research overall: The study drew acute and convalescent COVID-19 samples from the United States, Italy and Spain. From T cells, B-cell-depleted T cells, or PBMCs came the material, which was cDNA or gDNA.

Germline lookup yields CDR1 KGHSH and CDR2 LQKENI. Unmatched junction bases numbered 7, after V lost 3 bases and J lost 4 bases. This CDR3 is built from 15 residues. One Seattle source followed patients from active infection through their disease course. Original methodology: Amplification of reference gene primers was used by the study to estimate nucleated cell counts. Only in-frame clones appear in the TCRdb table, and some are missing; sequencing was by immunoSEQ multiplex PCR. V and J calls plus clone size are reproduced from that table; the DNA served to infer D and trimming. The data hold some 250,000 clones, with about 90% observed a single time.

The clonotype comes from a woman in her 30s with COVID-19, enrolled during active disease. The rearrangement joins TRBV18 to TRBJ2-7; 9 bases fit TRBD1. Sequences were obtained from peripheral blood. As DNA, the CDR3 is TGTGCCAGCTCACCCACAGGGGGCGATCAATACGAGCAGTACTTC. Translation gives CASSPTGGDQYEQYF.